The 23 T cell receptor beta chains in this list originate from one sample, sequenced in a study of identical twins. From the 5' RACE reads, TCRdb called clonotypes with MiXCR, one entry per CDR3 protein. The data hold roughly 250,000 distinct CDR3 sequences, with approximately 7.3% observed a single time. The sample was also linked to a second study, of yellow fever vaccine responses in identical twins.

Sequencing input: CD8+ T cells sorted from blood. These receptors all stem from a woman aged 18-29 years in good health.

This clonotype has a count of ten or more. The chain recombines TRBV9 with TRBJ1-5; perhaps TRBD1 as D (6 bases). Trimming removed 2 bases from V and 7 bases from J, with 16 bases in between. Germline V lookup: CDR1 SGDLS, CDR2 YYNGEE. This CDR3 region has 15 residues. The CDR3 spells CASSVGGQGIQPQHF. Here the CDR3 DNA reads TGTGCCAGCAGCGTTGGGGGGCAAGGAATCCAGCCCCAGCATTTT.

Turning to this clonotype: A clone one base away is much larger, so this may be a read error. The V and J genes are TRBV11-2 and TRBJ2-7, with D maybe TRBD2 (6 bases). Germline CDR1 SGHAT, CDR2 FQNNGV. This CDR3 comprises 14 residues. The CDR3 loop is CACSLWAGTYEQYF. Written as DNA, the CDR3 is TGTGCCTGCAGCTTATGGGCGGGAACCTACGAGCAGTACTTC.

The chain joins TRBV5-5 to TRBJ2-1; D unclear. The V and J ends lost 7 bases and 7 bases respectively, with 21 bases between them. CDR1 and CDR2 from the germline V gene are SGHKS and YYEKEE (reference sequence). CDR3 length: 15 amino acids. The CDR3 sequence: CASLWWPGEGNEQFF. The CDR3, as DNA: TGTGCCAGCCTATGGTGGCCCGGAGAAGGGAATGAGCAGTTCTTC.

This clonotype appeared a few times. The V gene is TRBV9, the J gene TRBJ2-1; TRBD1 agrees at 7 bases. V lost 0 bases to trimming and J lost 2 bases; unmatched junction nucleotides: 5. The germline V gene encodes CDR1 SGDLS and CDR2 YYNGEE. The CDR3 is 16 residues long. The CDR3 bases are TGTGCCAGCAGCGTAGGGGGACAGCCGGCCTACAATGAGCAGTTCTTC. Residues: CASSVGGQPAYNEQFF.

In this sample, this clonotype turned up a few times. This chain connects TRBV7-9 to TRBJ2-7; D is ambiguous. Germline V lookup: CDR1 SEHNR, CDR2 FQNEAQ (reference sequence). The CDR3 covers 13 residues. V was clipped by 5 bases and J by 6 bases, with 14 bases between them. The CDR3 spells CASSPDGSSEQYV. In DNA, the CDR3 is TGTGCCAGCAGCCCCGACGGGTCTAGCGAGCAGTACGTC.

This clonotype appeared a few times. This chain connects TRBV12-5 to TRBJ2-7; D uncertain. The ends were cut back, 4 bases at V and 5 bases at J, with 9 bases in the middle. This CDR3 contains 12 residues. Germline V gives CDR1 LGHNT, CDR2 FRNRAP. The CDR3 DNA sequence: TGTGCTAGTGGTTCCTCGCCTAACGAGCAGTACGTC. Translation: CASGSSPNEQYV.

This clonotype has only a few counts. CDR3 sequence (DNA): TGTGCCAGCAGGGCCCGGGACCACAATGAGCAGTTCTTC. Translation gives CASRARDHNEQFF. The chain is built from TRBV4-2 and TRBJ2-1; D is tentatively TRBD1 or TRBD2 (5 bases each). V shed 6 bases and J shed 5 bases, with 11 bases lying between them. The CDR3 has 13 amino acids. Per the germline V gene, CDR1 is LGHNA and CDR2 is YNFKEQ.

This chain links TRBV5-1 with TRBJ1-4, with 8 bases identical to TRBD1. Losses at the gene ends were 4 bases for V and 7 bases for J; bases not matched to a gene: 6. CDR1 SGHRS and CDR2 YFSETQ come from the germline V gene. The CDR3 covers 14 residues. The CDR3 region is CASSTGQGGEKLFF. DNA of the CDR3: TGCGCCAGCAGCACCGGACAGGGTGGTGAAAAACTGTTTTTT.

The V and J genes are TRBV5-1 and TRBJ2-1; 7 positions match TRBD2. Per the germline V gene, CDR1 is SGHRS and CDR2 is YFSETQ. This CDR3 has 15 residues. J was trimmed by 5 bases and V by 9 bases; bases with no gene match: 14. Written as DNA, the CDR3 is TGCGCCACATCACCCCGCTCGACTAGCCACAATGAGCAGTTCTTC. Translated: CATSPRSTSHNEQFF.

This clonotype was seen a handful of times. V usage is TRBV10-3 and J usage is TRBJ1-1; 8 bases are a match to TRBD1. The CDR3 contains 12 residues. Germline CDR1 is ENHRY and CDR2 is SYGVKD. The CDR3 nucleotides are TGTGCAGGACAGGGAGAGGGTACTGAAGCTTTCTTT. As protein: CAGQGEGTEAFF.

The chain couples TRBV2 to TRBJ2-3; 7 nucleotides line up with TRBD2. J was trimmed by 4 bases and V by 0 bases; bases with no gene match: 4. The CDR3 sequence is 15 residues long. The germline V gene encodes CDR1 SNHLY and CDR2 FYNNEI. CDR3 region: CASSEAGGRADTQYF. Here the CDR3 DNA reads TGTGCCAGCAGTGAAGCTGGCGGGAGAGCAGATACGCAGTATTTT.

CDR3 region: CASSLELAGSRNEQYF. CDR3 bases: TGTGCCAGCAGCTTAGAACTAGCGGGTTCCCGAAACGAGCAGTACTTC. V gene TRBV11-2 combines with J gene TRBJ2-7; 9 bases agree with TRBD2. Germline V lookup: CDR1 SGHAT, CDR2 FQNNGV. Trimming removed 0 bases from V and 5 bases from J; junction bases left unmatched: 8. The CDR3 is 16 amino acids.

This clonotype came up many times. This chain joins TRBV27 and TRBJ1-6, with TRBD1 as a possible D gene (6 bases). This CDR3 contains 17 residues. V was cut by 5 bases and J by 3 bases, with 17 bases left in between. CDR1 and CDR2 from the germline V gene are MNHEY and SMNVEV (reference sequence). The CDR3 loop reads CASSNRVFYYYNSPLHF. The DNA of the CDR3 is TGTGCCAGCAGTAACAGGGTTTTCTACTACTATAATTCACCCCTCCACTTT.

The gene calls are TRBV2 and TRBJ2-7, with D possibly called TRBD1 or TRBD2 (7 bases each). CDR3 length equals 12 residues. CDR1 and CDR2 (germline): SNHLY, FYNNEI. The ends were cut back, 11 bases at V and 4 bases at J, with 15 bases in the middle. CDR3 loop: CAHKQGGYEQYF. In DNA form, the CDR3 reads TGTGCCCATAAGCAGGGGGGGTACGAGCAGTACTTC.

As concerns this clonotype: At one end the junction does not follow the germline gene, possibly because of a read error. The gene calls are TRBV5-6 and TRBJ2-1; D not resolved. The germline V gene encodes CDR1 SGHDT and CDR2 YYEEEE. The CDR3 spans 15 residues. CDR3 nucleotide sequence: TGTGCCAGCAGCCCCGGGCTTTTCTCCTGCAATGAGCAGTTCTTC. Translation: CASSPGLFSCNEQFF.

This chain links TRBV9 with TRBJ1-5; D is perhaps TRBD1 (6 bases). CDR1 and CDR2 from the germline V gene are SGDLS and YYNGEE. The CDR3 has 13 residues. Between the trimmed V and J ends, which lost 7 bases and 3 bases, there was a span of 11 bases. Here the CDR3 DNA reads TGTGCCAGCGGGGGGACACTCAATCAGCCCCAGCATTTT. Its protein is CASGGTLNQPQHF.

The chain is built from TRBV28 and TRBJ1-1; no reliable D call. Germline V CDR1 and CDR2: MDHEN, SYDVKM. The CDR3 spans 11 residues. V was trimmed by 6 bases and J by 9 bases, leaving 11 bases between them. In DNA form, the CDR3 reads TGTGCCAGCAGGTGGGGAGAACAAGCTTTCTTT. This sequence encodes CASRWGEQAFF.

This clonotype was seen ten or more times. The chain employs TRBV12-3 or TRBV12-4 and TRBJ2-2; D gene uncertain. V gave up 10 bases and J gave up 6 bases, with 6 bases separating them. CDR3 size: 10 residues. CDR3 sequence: CAISAGELFF. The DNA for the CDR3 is TGTGCCATCTCCGCCGGGGAGCTGTTTTTT.

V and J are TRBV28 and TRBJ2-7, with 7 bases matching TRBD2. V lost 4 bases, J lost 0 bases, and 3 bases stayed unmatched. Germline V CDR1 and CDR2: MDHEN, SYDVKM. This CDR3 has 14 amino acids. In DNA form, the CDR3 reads TGTGCCAGCAGTTGGGGGGGTTTCTCCTACGAGCAGTACTTC. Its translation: CASSWGGFSYEQYF.

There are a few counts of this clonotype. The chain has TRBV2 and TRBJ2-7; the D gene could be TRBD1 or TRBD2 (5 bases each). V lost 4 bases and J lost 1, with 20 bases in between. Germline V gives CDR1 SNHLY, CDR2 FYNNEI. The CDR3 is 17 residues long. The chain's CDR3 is CASSGPWVEGTSYEQYV. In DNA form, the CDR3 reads TGTGCCAGCAGTGGACCGTGGGTAGAGGGGACGTCCTACGAGCAGTACGTC.

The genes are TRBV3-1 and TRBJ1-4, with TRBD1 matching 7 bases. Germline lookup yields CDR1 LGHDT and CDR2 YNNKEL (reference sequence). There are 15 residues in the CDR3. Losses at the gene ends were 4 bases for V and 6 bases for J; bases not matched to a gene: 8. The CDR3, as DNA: TGTGCCAGCAGCCCGATGGGCAGGGGGGATGAAAAACTGTTTTTT. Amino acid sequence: CASSPMGRGDEKLFF.

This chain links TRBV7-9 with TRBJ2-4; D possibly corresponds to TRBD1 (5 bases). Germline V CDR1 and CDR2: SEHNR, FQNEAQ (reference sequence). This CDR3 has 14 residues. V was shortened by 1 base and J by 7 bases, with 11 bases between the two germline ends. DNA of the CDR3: TGTGCCAGCAGCTTAGAAGGGGCAGGGAACATTCAGTACTTC. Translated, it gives CASSLEGAGNIQYF.

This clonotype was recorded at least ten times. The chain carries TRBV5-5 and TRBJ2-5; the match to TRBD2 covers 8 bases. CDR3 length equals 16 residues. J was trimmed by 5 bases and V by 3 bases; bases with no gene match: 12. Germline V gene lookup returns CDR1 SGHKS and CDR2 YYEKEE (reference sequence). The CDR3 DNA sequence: TGTGCCAGCAGCTCTGCAGGGACTAGTTTCACGGAGACCCAGTACTTC. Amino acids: CASSSAGTSFTETQYF.